The T cell receptor (beta chain) under discussion was sequenced for a study of cytomegalovirus exposure and HLA in healthy donors. The study, taken as a whole, reports: Reportedly, fewer N-insertions than the approximately 680-donor mean appeared in an Asian-associated ancestry cluster in a later analysis. Confirmation was obtained in vitro that a few CMV-associated chains are specific for CMV antigens. Prediction of most subjects' HLA-A and HLA-B alleles by TCR beta sequences was reportedly accurate. Rare sequences made up most TCRs, while some public TCRs were found in many donors.

As for this clone: Its cognate antigen is unknown.

In the PCR, 60 Vbeta and 13 Jbeta primers were used. TCRdb's copy holds only in-frame clones and misses some; the assay was immunoSEQ multiplex PCR. There are about 180,000 clones in the sample; more than 60% occur only once, and approximately 1.3% lies in the top ten. What was sequenced was PBMCs. The receptor's source is a man between 18 and 29 years old in good health and CMV-seronegative.

CDR3 nucleotide sequence: TGTGCCAGCTCCCTGTTTGCGGGGTATGGCTACACCTTC. This gives the protein CASSLFAGYGYTF. The J gene is TRBJ1-2, the V gene TRBV18; D unresolved. The CDR3 spans 13 residues. Trimming left V 6 bases short and J 5 bases short, with 13 bases between. Germline CDR1 is KGHSH and CDR2 is LQKENI.